This T cell receptor beta chain was identified in a study of T cells in Graves' hyperthyroidism and ophthalmopathy. The table lists this clonotype with many counts. The V end was cut by 3 bases, the J end by 5 bases, with 16 bases between. The CDR3 spans 15 residues. The germline V gene has CDR1 LNHDA and CDR2 SQIVND (reference sequence). Amplification of TCR beta CDR3 regions was performed using RNA transcripts as template. The HTBI primer set served for first-round RT-PCR of the TCR CDR3. TCRdb reanalysed the multiplex PCR reads using MiXCR and keeps one entry per CDR3 protein. The profile shows 360,000 or so distinct CDR3 sequences, less than 20% of them singletons. Criteria for exclusion of patients were uncontrolled infection, other autoimmune disease, pregnancy or lactation. PBMCs came from about 10 ml fresh peripheral blood.

The TCR sequence derives from a woman aged 40 to 50 with Graves' ophthalmopathy. Input material: blood. This rearrangement joins TRBV19 to TRBJ1-1, with D uncertain. CDR3 amino acids: CASSIKATEVTEAFF. In DNA, the CDR3 is TGTGCCAGTAGTATTAAGGCCACGGAGGTAACTGAAGCTTTCTTT.